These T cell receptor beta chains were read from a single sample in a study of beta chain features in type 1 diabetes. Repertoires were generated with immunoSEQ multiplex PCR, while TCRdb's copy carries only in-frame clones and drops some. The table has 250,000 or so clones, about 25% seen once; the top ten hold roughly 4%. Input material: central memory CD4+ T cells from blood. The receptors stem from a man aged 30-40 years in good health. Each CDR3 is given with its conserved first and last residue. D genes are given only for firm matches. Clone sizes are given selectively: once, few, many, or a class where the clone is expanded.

cdr3_aa: CASSPGSRSQPQHF; cdr3_nt: TGCGCCAGCAGCCCCGGAAGCAGGAGTCAGCCCCAGCATTTT; d_call: NA; v_call: TRBV23-1; clone_size: once; j_call: TRBJ1-5
cdr3_aa: CASRTDGRGTEAFF; cdr3_nt: TGCGCCAGCAGGACCGACGGGCGGGGCACTGAAGCTTTCTTT; d_call: NA; v_call: TRBV10-2; clone_size: few; j_call: TRBJ1-1
cdr3_aa: CASSRGPAPSEQYF; cdr3_nt: TGTGCCAGCAGTAGGGGACCGGCACCCTCCGAGCAGTACTTC; d_call: NA; v_call: TRBV2; clone_size: few; j_call: TRBJ2-7
cdr3_aa: CASSLDRAGNSPLHF; cdr3_nt: TGTGCCAGCAGCTTAGACAGGGCGGGGAATTCACCCCTCCACTTT; d_call: NA; v_call: TRBV7-2; clone_size: NA; j_call: TRBJ1-6
cdr3_aa: CASSSGARPPYEQYF; cdr3_nt: TGTGCCAGCAGTTCCGGGGCCCGCCCCCCCTACGAGCAGTACTTC; d_call: NA; v_call: TRBV28; clone_size: many; j_call: TRBJ2-7
cdr3_aa: CASREAGGPEFF; cdr3_nt: TGCGCCAGCAGAGAAGCGGGGGGGCCTGAGTTCTTC; d_call: TRBD2; v_call: TRBV10-1; clone_size: few; j_call: TRBJ2-1
cdr3_aa: CASSPTWRGNQPQHF; cdr3_nt: TGTGCCAGCAGCCCCACCTGGAGGGGCAATCAGCCCCAGCATTTT; d_call: NA; v_call: TRBV4-2; clone_size: few; j_call: TRBJ1-5
cdr3_aa: CSVERPSSYEQYF; cdr3_nt: TGCAGCGTTGAACGGCCTAGCTCCTACGAGCAGTACTTC; d_call: NA; v_call: TRBV29-1; clone_size: few; j_call: TRBJ2-7
cdr3_aa: CASAYLTSGQETQYF; cdr3_nt: TGCGCCAGCGCGTACCTGACTAGCGGCCAAGAGACCCAGTACTTC; d_call: TRBD2; v_call: TRBV23-1; clone_size: many; j_call: TRBJ2-5
cdr3_aa: CASSLSLYGYTF; cdr3_nt: TGTGCCAGCAGCTTGTCTCTTTATGGCTACACCTTC; d_call: NA; v_call: TRBV5-5; clone_size: NA; j_call: TRBJ1-2
cdr3_aa: CASTHRTDNEQFF; cdr3_nt: TGTGCCAGCACCCACCGGACTGACAATGAGCAGTTCTTC; d_call: NA; v_call: TRBV5-4; clone_size: few; j_call: TRBJ2-1
cdr3_aa: CAISASSGTGELFF; cdr3_nt: TGTGCCATCAGTGCGTCTAGCGGCACCGGGGAGCTGTTTTTT; d_call: TRBD2; v_call: TRBV10-3; clone_size: NA; j_call: TRBJ2-2
cdr3_aa: CASSLRTRSDGYTF; cdr3_nt: TGTGCCAGCAGCTTAAGGACACGCTCAGATGGCTACACCTTC; d_call: NA; v_call: TRBV7-8; clone_size: NA; j_call: TRBJ1-2
cdr3_aa: CASSQRGNSYNEQFF; cdr3_nt: TGTGCCAGCAGCCAACGGGGGAATTCCTACAATGAGCAGTTCTTC; d_call: NA; v_call: TRBV4-2; clone_size: NA; j_call: TRBJ2-1
cdr3_aa: CASSLALNAMNTEAFF; cdr3_nt: TGTGCCAGCAGCTTAGCGTTAAACGCGATGAACACTGAAGCTTTCTTT; d_call: NA; v_call: TRBV7-2; clone_size: NA; j_call: TRBJ1-1
cdr3_aa: CASSPDINTEAFF; cdr3_nt: TGCGCCAGCAGTCCTGACATAAACACTGAAGCTTTCTTT; d_call: NA; v_call: TRBV4-1; clone_size: few; j_call: TRBJ1-1
cdr3_aa: CASRPGTGVGETQYF; cdr3_nt: TGTGCCAGCAGACCGGGGACAGGGGTAGGGGAGACCCAGTACTTC; d_call: TRBD1; v_call: TRBV28; clone_size: NA; j_call: TRBJ2-5
cdr3_aa: CSVENYGYTF; cdr3_nt: TGCAGCGTTGAAAATTATGGCTACACCTTC; d_call: NA; v_call: TRBV29-1; clone_size: NA; j_call: TRBJ1-2
cdr3_aa: CASSAGLAGSSGANVLTF; cdr3_nt: TGTGCCAGCAGTGCAGGACTAGCGGGTAGCTCTGGGGCCAACGTCCTGACTTTC; d_call: TRBD2; v_call: TRBV25-1; clone_size: NA; j_call: TRBJ2-6
cdr3_aa: CASTALFGLEFF; cdr3_nt: TGTGCCAGCACCGCTCTCTTTGGACTGGAGTTCTTC; d_call: NA; v_call: TRBV27; clone_size: many; j_call: TRBJ2-1
cdr3_aa: CASSEWLAGEQETQYF; cdr3_nt: TGTGCCAGCAGTGAATGGCTAGCGGGAGAGCAAGAGACCCAGTACTTC; d_call: TRBD2; v_call: TRBV25-1; clone_size: NA; j_call: TRBJ2-5
cdr3_aa: CASSTTRQGAVWNEQFF; cdr3_nt: TGTGCCAGCAGCACAACCCGACAGGGGGCAGTGTGGAATGAGCAGTTCTTC; d_call: TRBD1; v_call: TRBV7-9; clone_size: few; j_call: TRBJ2-1
cdr3_aa: CASSQRGPSTDTQYF; cdr3_nt: TGTGCCAGCAGCCAGCGAGGACCTAGCACAGATACGCAGTATTTT; d_call: NA; v_call: TRBV14; clone_size: NA; j_call: TRBJ2-3
cdr3_aa: CASSLGTGSGANVLTF; cdr3_nt: TGCGCCAGCAGCTTGGGGACAGGCTCTGGGGCCAACGTCCTGACTTTC; d_call: TRBD1; v_call: TRBV5-1; clone_size: NA; j_call: TRBJ2-6
cdr3_aa: CASSPSRTDTQYF; cdr3_nt: TGTGCCAGCTCACCCTCTAGGACAGATACGCAGTATTTT; d_call: NA; v_call: TRBV18; clone_size: NA; j_call: TRBJ2-3
cdr3_aa: CASIPSPGANVLTF; cdr3_nt: TGCGCCAGCATACCCTCCCCAGGGGCCAACGTCCTGACTTTC; d_call: NA; v_call: TRBV5-1; clone_size: few; j_call: TRBJ2-6
cdr3_aa: CASSLSGSVVDTQYF; cdr3_nt: TGTGCCAGCAGCCTTAGCGGGAGCGTGGTAGATACGCAGTATTTT; d_call: TRBD2; v_call: TRBV5-6; clone_size: NA; j_call: TRBJ2-3
cdr3_aa: CATRRGGRGDQPQHF; cdr3_nt: TGTGCCACCCGCAGGGGGGGGCGCGGTGATCAGCCCCAGCATTTT; d_call: TRBD1; v_call: TRBV15; clone_size: NA; j_call: TRBJ1-5
cdr3_aa: CASSFKGRSKLNSPLHF; cdr3_nt: TGTGCCAGCAGTTTTAAGGGGCGCTCAAAGCTAAATTCACCCCTCCACTTT; d_call: NA; v_call: TRBV27; clone_size: few; j_call: TRBJ1-6
cdr3_aa: CSVLMGGTSNQPQHF; cdr3_nt: TGCAGCGTGCTGATGGGGGGGACGAGCAATCAGCCCCAGCATTTT; d_call: NA; v_call: TRBV29-1; clone_size: few; j_call: TRBJ1-5
cdr3_aa: CAWSGGGFNQPQHF; cdr3_nt: TGTGCCTGGAGTGGGGGTGGGTTCAATCAGCCCCAGCATTTT; d_call: NA; v_call: TRBV30; clone_size: NA; j_call: TRBJ1-5
cdr3_aa: CAWSGYGAERGYEQYF; cdr3_nt: TGTGCCTGGAGTGGCTATGGGGCCGAGAGGGGCTACGAGCAGTACTTC; d_call: NA; v_call: TRBV30; clone_size: few; j_call: TRBJ2-7
cdr3_aa: CSGQGTEAFF; cdr3_nt: TGCAGCGGACAGGGCACTGAAGCTTTCTTT; d_call: TRBD1; v_call: TRBV29-1; clone_size: few; j_call: TRBJ1-1
cdr3_aa: CSVLIRVPTDTQYF; cdr3_nt: TGCAGCGTCCTAATCAGGGTTCCCACAGATACGCAGTATTTT; d_call: NA; v_call: TRBV29-1; clone_size: NA; j_call: TRBJ2-3
cdr3_aa: CASSHTGTGVAEQYF; cdr3_nt: TGTGCCAGCAGTCATACCGGGACAGGGGTGGCCGAGCAGTACTTC; d_call: TRBD1; v_call: TRBV7-2; clone_size: few; j_call: TRBJ2-7
cdr3_aa: CASSMADYNEQFF; cdr3_nt: TGTGCCAGTAGTATGGCGGACTACAATGAGCAGTTCTTC; d_call: NA; v_call: TRBV19; clone_size: few; j_call: TRBJ2-1
cdr3_aa: CASSLHGYGNTIYF; cdr3_nt: TGTGCCAGCAGTCTACATGGTTACGGAAACACCATATATTTT; d_call: NA; v_call: TRBV13; clone_size: few; j_call: TRBJ1-3
cdr3_aa: CASSQLSGSSYNEQFF; cdr3_nt: TGCGCCAGCAGCCAGCTTAGTGGTAGCTCCTACAATGAGCAGTTCTTC; d_call: NA; v_call: TRBV5-1; clone_size: few; j_call: TRBJ2-1
cdr3_aa: CASSPGPGKVTDTQYF; cdr3_nt: TGTGCCAGCAGCCCGGGACCGGGGAAAGTCACAGATACGCAGTATTTT; d_call: NA; v_call: TRBV7-9; clone_size: NA; j_call: TRBJ2-3
cdr3_aa: CASSGPSGGSNTQYF; cdr3_nt: TGTGCCAGCAGCGGCCCTAGCGGGGGATCGAATACGCAGTATTTT; d_call: TRBD2; v_call: TRBV5-4; clone_size: NA; j_call: TRBJ2-3
cdr3_aa: CSVGGSSGNEQFF; cdr3_nt: TGCAGCGTTGGGGGGTCTAGCGGGAATGAGCAGTTCTTC; d_call: TRBD2; v_call: TRBV29-1; clone_size: NA; j_call: TRBJ2-1
cdr3_aa: CASSLGWGADYGYTF; cdr3_nt: TGTGCCAGCAGCTTGGGTTGGGGCGCGGACTATGGCTACACCTTC; d_call: NA; v_call: TRBV5-8; clone_size: NA; j_call: TRBJ1-2
cdr3_aa: CASSLSGTNTGELFF; cdr3_nt: TGTGCCAGCAGCCTTAGCGGGACCAACACCGGGGAGCTGTTTTTT; d_call: TRBD2; v_call: TRBV6-5; clone_size: NA; j_call: TRBJ2-2
cdr3_aa: CASRSSTDTQYF; cdr3_nt: TGTGCCAGCAGGAGTAGCACAGATACGCAGTATTTT; d_call: NA; v_call: TRBV2; clone_size: few; j_call: TRBJ2-3
cdr3_aa: CAWSEVPLGNEQFF; cdr3_nt: TGTGCCTGGAGTGAGGTTCCGCTGGGGAATGAGCAGTTCTTC; d_call: NA; v_call: TRBV30; clone_size: NA; j_call: TRBJ2-1
cdr3_aa: CAWSQGLTDTQYF; cdr3_nt: TGTGCCTGGAGTCAGGGCCTCACAGATACGCAGTATTTT; d_call: NA; v_call: TRBV30; clone_size: NA; j_call: TRBJ2-3
cdr3_aa: CASSSRVDEQFF; cdr3_nt: TGTGCCAGTAGCAGCCGGGTCGATGAGCAGTTCTTC; d_call: NA; v_call: TRBV19; clone_size: NA; j_call: TRBJ2-1
cdr3_aa: CSVEYFRDTQYF; cdr3_nt: TGCAGCGTTGAATACTTCCGAGATACGCAGTATTTT; d_call: NA; v_call: TRBV29-1; clone_size: NA; j_call: TRBJ2-3
cdr3_aa: CASGSQGGTGELFF; cdr3_nt: TGTGCCAGCGGCTCCCAGGGTGGCACCGGGGAGCTGTTTTTT; d_call: NA; v_call: TRBV5-4; clone_size: NA; j_call: TRBJ2-2
cdr3_aa: CASSDQGGTDTQYF; cdr3_nt: TGCGCCAGCAGTGACCAGGGGGGAACAGATACGCAGTATTTT; d_call: NA; v_call: TRBV5-1; clone_size: NA; j_call: TRBJ2-3
cdr3_aa: CASSPGQGETEAFF; cdr3_nt: TGTGCCAGCAGCCCGGGACAGGGGGAAACTGAAGCTTTCTTT; d_call: TRBD1; v_call: TRBV7-9; clone_size: NA; j_call: TRBJ1-1
cdr3_aa: CAWSPSGRGNEQFF; cdr3_nt: TGTGCCTGGAGTCCTAGCGGGAGGGGTAATGAGCAGTTCTTC; d_call: TRBD2; v_call: TRBV30; clone_size: few; j_call: TRBJ2-1
cdr3_aa: CASSLDSGSGNEQFF; cdr3_nt: TGCGCCAGCAGCTTGGATAGCGGGAGTGGGAATGAGCAGTTCTTC; d_call: TRBD2; v_call: TRBV5-1; clone_size: NA; j_call: TRBJ2-1
cdr3_aa: CASTGTGPYNEQFF; cdr3_nt: TGTGCCAGTACCGGGACAGGGCCCTACAATGAGCAGTTCTTC; d_call: NA; v_call: TRBV21-1; clone_size: many; j_call: TRBJ2-1
cdr3_aa: CATSRDASGSSRNEQFF; cdr3_nt: TGTGCCACCAGCAGAGATGCTAGCGGGAGTTCAAGGAATGAGCAGTTCTTC; d_call: TRBD2; v_call: TRBV15; clone_size: NA; j_call: TRBJ2-1